The 25 T cell receptor beta chains given below trace back to one sample, sequenced in a study of blood T cell repertoires in COVID-19. Repertoires were generated with immunoSEQ multiplex PCR, while TCRdb's copy carries only in-frame clones and drops some. The sample includes about 180,000 clones, about nine tenths seen only once; the top ten take approximately 4%. The sample was peripheral blood. The receptors stem from a woman aged 25 to 39 with acute or convalescent COVID-19.

This chain joins TRBV2 and TRBJ2-3; 8 bases agree with TRBD2. Germline assignment: CDR1 SNHLY and CDR2 FYNNEI. The CDR3 loop spans 15 amino acids. V lost 7 bases, J lost 0 bases, and 6 bases stayed unmatched. The DNA for the CDR3 is TGTGCCAGCACTCTACTAGCGGCAAGCACAGATACGCAGTATTTT. Its protein is CASTLLAASTDTQYF.

The rearrangement joins TRBV5-1 to TRBJ2-5; D might be TRBD2 (5 bases). The V gene's germline CDR1 is SGHRS and CDR2 YFSETQ. The CDR3 is made up of 13 amino acids. V lost 7 bases and J lost 1, with 11 bases in between. The CDR3 bases are TGCGCCAGCCGAGAGGGTTTCCAAGAGACCCAGTACTTC. Translated: CASREGFQETQYF.

The V call is TRBV21-1, the J call TRBJ2-3; the table gives TRBD2 as D, unverified against the DNA. TRBV21-1 is a recognized pseudogene. This CDR3 comprises 16 residues. Here the CDR3 reads CASSKEPTTETDTQYF. The CDR3 DNA reads as TGTGCCAGCAGCAAAGAACCCACTACGGAGACAGATACGCAGTATTTT.

The DNA for the CDR3 is TGCAGCGTATTCACCGGAGCAACTAATGAAAAACTGTTTTTT. It yields the protein CSVFTGATNEKLFF. This rearrangement joins TRBV29-1 to TRBJ1-4; the D is unclear. Trimming pared 6 bases from V and 0 bases from J, leaving 11 bases between. Germline CDR1 reads SQVTM; CDR2 reads ANQGSEA. This CDR3 region has 14 residues. Combining the CDR3 with reference TRBV29-1 and TRBJ1-4 gives the whole variable domain SAVISQKPSRDICQRGTSLTIQCQVDSQVTMMFWYRQQPGQSLTLIATANQGSEATYESGFVIDKFPISRPNLTFSTLTVSNMSPEDSSIYLCSVFTGATNEKLFFGSGTQLSVL.

The chain combines TRBV7-8 with TRBJ2-1, with 11 bases identical to TRBD1. CDR3 length: 13 residues. CDR1 and CDR2 (germline): SGHVS, FQNEAQ. V dropped 8 bases and J dropped 11; count of bases not matched to a gene: 8. The CDR3 region is CASRRDRGFKQFF. Here the CDR3 DNA reads TGTGCCAGCCGCCGGGACAGGGGGTTTAAGCAGTTCTTC.

CDR3 in amino acids: CASIQTDAREKLFF. CDR3 nucleotide sequence: TGTGCCAGCATCCAGACAGACGCTCGAGAAAAACTGTTTTTT. The rearrangement joins TRBV6-6 to TRBJ1-4; possibly TRBD1 for D (5 bases). The CDR3 spans 14 residues. The V gene's germline CDR1 is MNHNY and CDR2 SVGAGI (reference sequence). Trimming left V 7 bases short and J 8 bases short, with 17 bases between.

The chain is built from TRBV5-1 and TRBJ1-3, with 8 bases identical to TRBD1. CDR3 length: 16 amino acids. Germline assignment: CDR1 SGHRS and CDR2 YFSETQ. The trim removed 4 bases at V and 0 bases at J, leaving 6 bases unmatched. CDR3 in amino acids: CASSPGQANSGNTIYF. The CDR3 coding sequence is TGCGCCAGCAGCCCGGGACAGGCGAACTCTGGAAACACCATATATTTT.

V is TRBV11-2 and J is TRBJ2-3; D remains ambiguous. Trimming took 0 bases from V and 5 from J, leaving 9 bases between them. Germline V gene sequence: CDR1 SGHAT, CDR2 FQNNGV. The CDR3 loop spans 14 amino acids. CDR3 nucleotide sequence: TGTGCCAGCAGCTTAGATCCGGGTCGAGATACGCAGTATTTT. Translating gives CASSLDPGRDTQYF.

The chain uses TRBV5-1 and TRBJ2-7; TRBD1 might be the D (5 bases). Germline V gene data show CDR1 as SGHRS and CDR2 as YFSETQ. The V end was cut by 1 base, the J end by 4 bases, with 12 bases between. CDR3 size: 14 residues. The CDR3 is CASSLPDTIYEQYF. In DNA, the CDR3 is TGCGCCAGCAGCTTGCCGGACACTATATACGAGCAGTACTTC.

This clone was seen only once. This chain connects TRBV9 to TRBJ2-2, with a possible D match to TRBD2 (6 bases). The V end was cut by 2 bases, the J end by 0 bases, with 14 bases between. This CDR3 spans 17 amino acids. Germline assignment: CDR1 SGDLS and CDR2 YYNGEE. CDR3 bases: TGTGCCAGCAGCGTGGGGACTCCGTTGACGAACACCGGGGAGCTGTTTTTT. The encoded protein is CASSVGTPLTNTGELFF.

CDR3 sequence reads: CASSAGQGLGPQHF. CDR3 nucleotides: TGTGCCAGCAGCGCGGGACAGGGTCTCGGGCCCCAGCATTTT. The chain recombines TRBV6-5 with TRBJ1-5; 9 bases align to TRBD1. Germline trimming cut 6 bases from V and 9 bases from J; bases unmatched to any gene: 9. CDR1 and CDR2 (germline): MNHEY, SVGAGI. The CDR3 is 14 amino acids.

The rearrangement joins TRBV15 to TRBJ1-1, with a possible D match to TRBD1 (5 bases). Per the germline V gene, CDR1 is LNHNV and CDR2 is YYDKDF (reference sequence). V lost 0 bases and J lost 8, with 7 bases in between. This CDR3 comprises 12 residues. The DNA of the CDR3 is TGTGCCACCAGCAGAGATTGGACAGAAGCTTTCTTT. Its translation is CATSRDWTEAFF.

This clone turned up a few times. The chain carries TRBV12-3 or TRBV12-4 and TRBJ2-7, with 9 bases lining up with TRBD2. This CDR3 spans 13 amino acids. V was pared by 7 bases and J by 11 bases, with 12 bases of the junction left unmatched. This chain's CDR3 is CASTQSGGRVEYF. CDR3 in DNA: TGTGCCAGCACCCAATCGGGCGGGAGGGTCGAGTACTTC.

The rearrangement joins TRBV27 to TRBJ1-5, with a tentative D call TRBD1 (6 bases). In germline, CDR1 is MNHEY, CDR2 SMNVEV (reference sequence). The germline V and J ends were trimmed by 0 bases and 9 bases, with 9 bases remaining between them. The CDR3 is 13 amino acids. The CDR3 is CASSLSGGGPQHF. CDR3 in DNA: TGTGCCAGCAGTTTATCAGGGGGTGGGCCCCAGCATTTT.

A few counts support this clone. The V and J genes are TRBV7-2 and TRBJ2-2; D is perhaps TRBD2 (6 bases). The ends were cut back, 1 base at V and 5 bases at J, with 11 bases in the middle. The germline CDR1 and CDR2 sequences are SGHTA and FQGNSA. The CDR3 is 15 residues long. CDR3 DNA sequence: TGTGCCAGCAGCTTAGGGAGGGCCGCGACCGGGGAGCTGTTTTTT. This codes for CASSLGRAATGELFF. Full variable domain (outside the CDR3, taken from reference TRBV7-2 and TRBJ2-2): GAGVSQSPSNKVTEKGKDVELRCDPISGHTALYWYRQSLGQGLEFLIYFQGNSAPDKSGLPSDRFSAERTGGSVSTLTIQRTQQEDSAVYLCASSLGRAATGELFFGEGSRLTVL.

This chain connects TRBV7-2 to TRBJ2-7, with no clear D. This CDR3 region has 14 residues. V lost 6 bases to trimming and J lost 0 bases, with 12 bases between them. Germline loops: CDR1 SGHTA, CDR2 FQGNSA. CDR3 nucleotide sequence: TGTGCCAGCAGTACCAATAGTGTCTCCTACGAGCAGTACTTC. This encodes CASSTNSVSYEQYF.

Concerning this clone itself: This CDR3 is also generated by other DNA sequences in the sample. The chain employs TRBV5-1 and TRBJ2-1; 7 bases align to TRBD2. The germline CDR1 and CDR2 sequences are SGHRS and YFSETQ. The V segment lost 4 bases and the J segment 1 base; nucleotides outside the gene matches: 2. This CDR3 is built from 14 residues. The DNA of the CDR3 is TGCGCCAGCAGCCCGGGGGGTTCCTACAATGAGCAGTTCTTC. Translation: CASSPGGSYNEQFF.

The gene calls are TRBV7-8 and TRBJ1-2; D perhaps matches TRBD1 (5 bases). CDR1 is SGHVS and CDR2 is FQNEAQ in the germline V gene. Trimming removed 7 bases from V and 7 bases from J, with 25 bases in between. The CDR3 has 16 amino acids. The CDR3 DNA reads TGTGCCAGCACCCCGAGGAGGGACCCCCAATGGCGTGGCTACACCTTC. Translating it yields CASTPRRDPQWRGYTF. Full variable domain (remainder filled in from reference TRBV7-8 and TRBJ1-2): GAGVSQSPRYKVAKRGQDVALRCDPISGHVSLFWYQQALGQGPEFLTYFQNEAQLDKSGLPSDRFFAERPEGSVSTLKIQRTQQEDSAVYLCASTPRRDPQWRGYTFGSGTRLTVV.

With respect to this clone: Other DNA sequences of this sample code for an identical CDR3. This chain's CDR3 is CASSLNQPQHF. CDR3 nucleotides: TGTGCCAGCAGTCTGAATCAGCCCCAGCATTTT. This sequence joins TRBV28 and TRBJ1-5; D unresolved. This CDR3 region has 11 residues. The V gene lost 5 bases and the J gene lost 4 bases, with 3 bases spanning the gap. CDR1 MDHEN and CDR2 SYDVKM come from the germline V gene.

The chain joins TRBV4-2 to TRBJ2-7, with 10 bases fitting TRBD2. Unmatched junction bases numbered 13, after V lost 4 bases and J lost 7 bases. The CDR3 consists of 16 residues. CDR1 and CDR2 from the germline V gene are LGHNA and YNFKEQ. CDR3 protein: CASSRWESGRAGEQYF. DNA for the CDR3: TGTGCCAGCAGCCGATGGGAGAGCGGGAGGGCGGGGGAGCAGTACTTC.

This chain links TRBV29-1 with TRBJ2-1; 14 nucleotides align to TRBD2. The V gene end was trimmed by 4 bases and the J gene end by 8 bases; junction bases not matched to a gene: 1. The CDR3 length is 13 residues. The V gene's germline CDR1 is SQVTM and CDR2 ANQGSEA. CDR3 protein: CSVGTSGRYEQFF. The CDR3 DNA is TGCAGCGTTGGGACTAGCGGGAGGTATGAGCAGTTCTTC.

This clone was seen a handful of times. The rearrangement joins TRBV3-1 (or the pseudogene TRBV3-2) to TRBJ2-2; no clear D. V gave up 8 bases and J gave up 4 bases, with 5 bases separating them. Germline V lookup: CDR1 LGHDT, CDR2 YNNKEL (reference sequence). This CDR3 region has 11 residues. Written as DNA, the CDR3 is TGTGCCAGCCGGTCCACCGGGGAGCTGTTTTTT. It translates to CASRSTGELFF.

This sequence joins TRBV7-2 and TRBJ2-1; TRBD2 is a possible D gene (6 bases). V gave up 3 bases and J gave up 2 bases, with 8 bases separating them. Germline CDR1 reads SGHTA; CDR2 reads FQGNSA. The CDR3 has 14 residues. CDR3 residues: CASSLASAYNEQFF. In DNA, the CDR3 is TGTGCCAGCAGCTTGGCTAGCGCCTACAATGAGCAGTTCTTC.

The V call is TRBV3-1 (or the pseudogene TRBV3-2), the J call TRBJ2-1; D remains unclear. Germline values: CDR1 LGHDT, CDR2 YNNKEL (reference sequence). This CDR3 has 15 amino acids. The V and J ends lost 0 bases and 4 bases respectively, with 10 bases between them. CDR3 bases: TGTGCCAGCAGCCAAGATCGGATAGCTTACAATGAGCAGTTCTTC. This codes for CASSQDRIAYNEQFF.

The CDR3 sequence is CATSELGQGDEQFF. CDR3 coding DNA: TGTGCCACCAGTGAATTAGGCCAGGGCGATGAGCAGTTCTTC. The chain is built from TRBV24-1 and TRBJ2-1, with D maybe TRBD1 (5 bases). The V end was cut by 4 bases, the J end by 8 bases, with 14 bases between. Germline V CDR1 and CDR2: KGHDR, SFDVKD. The CDR3 has 14 residues.